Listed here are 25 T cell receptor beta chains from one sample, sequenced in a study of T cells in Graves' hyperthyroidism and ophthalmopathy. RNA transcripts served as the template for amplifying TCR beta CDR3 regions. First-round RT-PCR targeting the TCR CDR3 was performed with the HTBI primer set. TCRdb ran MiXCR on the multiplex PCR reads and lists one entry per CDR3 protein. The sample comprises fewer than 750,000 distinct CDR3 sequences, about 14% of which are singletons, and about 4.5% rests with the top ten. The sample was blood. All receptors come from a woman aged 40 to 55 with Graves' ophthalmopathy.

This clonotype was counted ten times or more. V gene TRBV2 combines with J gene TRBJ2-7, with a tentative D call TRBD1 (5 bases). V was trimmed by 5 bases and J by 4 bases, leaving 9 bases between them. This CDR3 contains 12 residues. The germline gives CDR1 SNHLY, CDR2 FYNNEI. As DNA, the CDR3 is TGTGCCAGCAGTACCAGGGTGTACGAGCAGTACTTC. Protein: CASSTRVYEQYF.

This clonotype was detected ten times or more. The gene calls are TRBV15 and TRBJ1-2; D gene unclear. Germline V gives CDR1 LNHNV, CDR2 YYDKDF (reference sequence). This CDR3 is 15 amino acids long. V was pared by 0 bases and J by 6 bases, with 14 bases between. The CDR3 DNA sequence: TGTGCCACCAGCAGAGATCCCGGACCGGTGGATGGCTACACCTTC. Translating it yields CATSRDPGPVDGYTF. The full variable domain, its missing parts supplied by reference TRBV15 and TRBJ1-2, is DAMVIQNPRYQVTQFGKPVTLSCSQTLNHNVMYWYQQKSSQAPKLLFHYYDKDFNNEADTPDNFQSRRPNTSFCFLDIRSPGLGDTAMYLCATSRDPGPVDGYTFGSGTRLTVV.

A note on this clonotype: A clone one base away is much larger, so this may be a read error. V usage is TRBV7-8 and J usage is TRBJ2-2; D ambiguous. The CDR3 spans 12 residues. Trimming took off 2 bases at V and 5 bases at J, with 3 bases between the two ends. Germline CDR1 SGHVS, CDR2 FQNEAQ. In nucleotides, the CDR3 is TGTGCCAGCAGCTTAATGACCGGGGAGCTGTTTTTT. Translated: CASSLMTGELFF.

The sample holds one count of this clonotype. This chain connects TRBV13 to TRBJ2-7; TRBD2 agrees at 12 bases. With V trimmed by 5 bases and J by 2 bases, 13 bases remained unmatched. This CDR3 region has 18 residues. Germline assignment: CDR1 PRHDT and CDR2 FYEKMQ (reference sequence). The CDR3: CASSKTAGTSGRTYEQYF. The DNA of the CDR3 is TGTGCCAGCAGCAAAACCGCCGGGACTAGCGGGCGAACCTACGAGCAGTACTTC.

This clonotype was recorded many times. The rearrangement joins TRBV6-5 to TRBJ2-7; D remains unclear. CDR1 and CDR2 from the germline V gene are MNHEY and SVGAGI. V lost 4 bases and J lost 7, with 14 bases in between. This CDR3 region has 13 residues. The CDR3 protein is CASSLGPPDEQYF. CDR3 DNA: TGTGCCAGCAGTTTAGGACCGCCTGATGAGCAGTACTTC.

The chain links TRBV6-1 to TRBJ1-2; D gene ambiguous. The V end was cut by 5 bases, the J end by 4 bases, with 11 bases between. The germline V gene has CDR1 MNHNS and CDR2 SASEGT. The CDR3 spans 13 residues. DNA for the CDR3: TGTGCCAGCAGTCCGGGAGACATCTATGGCTACACCTTC. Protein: CASSPGDIYGYTF.

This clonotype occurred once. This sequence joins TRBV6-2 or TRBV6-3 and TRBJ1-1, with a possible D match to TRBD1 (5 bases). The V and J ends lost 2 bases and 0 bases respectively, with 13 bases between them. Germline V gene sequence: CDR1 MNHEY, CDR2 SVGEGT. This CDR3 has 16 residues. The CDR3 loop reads CASSYGAGRMNTEAFF. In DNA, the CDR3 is TGTGCCAGCAGTTACGGGGCAGGGCGTATGAACACTGAAGCTTTCTTT.

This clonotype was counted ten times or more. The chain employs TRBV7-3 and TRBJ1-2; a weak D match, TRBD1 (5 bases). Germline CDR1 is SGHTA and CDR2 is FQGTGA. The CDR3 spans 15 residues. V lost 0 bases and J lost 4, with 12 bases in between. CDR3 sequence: CASSLTRDRIYGYTF. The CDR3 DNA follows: TGTGCCAGCAGCTTAACGAGGGACCGTATCTATGGCTACACCTTC. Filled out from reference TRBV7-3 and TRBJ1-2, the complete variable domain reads GAGVSQTPSNKVTEKGKYVELRCDPISGHTALYWYRQSLGQGPEFLIYFQGTGAADDSGLPNDRFFAVRPEGSVSTLKIQRTERGDSAVYLCASSLTRDRIYGYTFGSGTRLTVV.

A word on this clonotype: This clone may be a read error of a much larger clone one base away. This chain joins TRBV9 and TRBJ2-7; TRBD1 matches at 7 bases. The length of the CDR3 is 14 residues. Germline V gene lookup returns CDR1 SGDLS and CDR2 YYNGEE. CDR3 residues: CASSGDSYPYKQYF. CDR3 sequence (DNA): TGTGCCAGCAGCGGGGACAGTTACCCCTACAAGCAGTACTTC.

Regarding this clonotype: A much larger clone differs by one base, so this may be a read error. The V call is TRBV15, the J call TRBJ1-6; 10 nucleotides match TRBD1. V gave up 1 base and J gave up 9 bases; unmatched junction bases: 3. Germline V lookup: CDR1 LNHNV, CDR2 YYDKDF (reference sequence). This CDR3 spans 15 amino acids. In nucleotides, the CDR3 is TGTGCCACCAGCAGAGGGGGGACAGGGGTTTCACCCCTCCACTTT. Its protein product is CATSRGGTGVSPLHF. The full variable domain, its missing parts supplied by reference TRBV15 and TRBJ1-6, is DAMVIQNPRYQVTQFGKPVTLSCSQTLNHNVMYWYQQKSSQAPKLLFHYYDKDFNNEADTPDNFQSRRPNTSFCFLDIRSPGLGDTAMYLCATSRGGTGVSPLHFGNGTRLTVT.

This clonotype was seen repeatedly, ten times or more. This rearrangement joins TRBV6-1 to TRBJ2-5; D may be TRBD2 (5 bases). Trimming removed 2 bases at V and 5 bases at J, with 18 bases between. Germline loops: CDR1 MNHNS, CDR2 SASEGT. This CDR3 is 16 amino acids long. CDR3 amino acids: CASSEWALEDLETQYF. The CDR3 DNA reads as TGTGCCAGCAGTGAATGGGCACTAGAGGATCTGGAGACCCAGTACTTC.

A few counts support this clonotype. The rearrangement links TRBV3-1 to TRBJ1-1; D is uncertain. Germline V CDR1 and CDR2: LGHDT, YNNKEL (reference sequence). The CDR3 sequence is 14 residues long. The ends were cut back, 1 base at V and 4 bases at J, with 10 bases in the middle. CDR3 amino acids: CASSQAVRATEAFF. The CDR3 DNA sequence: TGTGCCAGCAGCCAAGCGGTGAGGGCCACTGAAGCTTTCTTT.

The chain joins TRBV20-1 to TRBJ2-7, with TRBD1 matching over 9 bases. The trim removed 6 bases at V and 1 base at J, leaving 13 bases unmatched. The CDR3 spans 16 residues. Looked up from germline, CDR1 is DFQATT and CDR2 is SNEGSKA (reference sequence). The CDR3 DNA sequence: TGCAGTGCCCCACCGGGACAGGGAAGAAGGTCCTACGAGCAGTACTTC. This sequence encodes CSAPPGQGRRSYEQYF.

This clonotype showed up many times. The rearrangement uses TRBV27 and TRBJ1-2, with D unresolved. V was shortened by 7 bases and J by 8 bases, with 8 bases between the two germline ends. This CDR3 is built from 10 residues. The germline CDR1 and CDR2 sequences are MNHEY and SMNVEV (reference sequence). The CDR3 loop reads CASTMGGYTF. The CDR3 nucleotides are TGTGCCAGCACCATGGGGGGCTACACCTTC.

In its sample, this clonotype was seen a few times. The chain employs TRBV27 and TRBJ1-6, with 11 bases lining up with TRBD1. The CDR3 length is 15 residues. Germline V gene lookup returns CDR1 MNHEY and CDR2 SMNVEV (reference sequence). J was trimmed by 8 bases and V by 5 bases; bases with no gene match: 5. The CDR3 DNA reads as TGTGCCAGCAGTCGGATGGACAGGGGGCATTCACCCCTCCACTTT. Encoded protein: CASSRMDRGHSPLHF.

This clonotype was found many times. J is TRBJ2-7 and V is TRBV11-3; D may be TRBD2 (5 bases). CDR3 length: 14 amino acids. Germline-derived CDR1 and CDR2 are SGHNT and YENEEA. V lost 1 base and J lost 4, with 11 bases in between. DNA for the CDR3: TGTGCCAGCAGCTTAGGGGCCCCGGGATACGAGCAGTACTTC. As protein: CASSLGAPGYEQYF.

The CDR3 sequence is CAISEVGKQETQYF. As DNA, the CDR3 is TGTGCCATCTCGGAGGTGGGGAAGCAAGAGACCCAGTACTTC. The chain is built from TRBV10-3 and TRBJ2-5; possibly TRBD2 for D (5 bases). Trimming removed 8 bases from V and 2 bases from J, with 15 bases in between. CDR1 is ENHRY, CDR2 SYGVKD, per germline. CDR3 size: 14 residues.

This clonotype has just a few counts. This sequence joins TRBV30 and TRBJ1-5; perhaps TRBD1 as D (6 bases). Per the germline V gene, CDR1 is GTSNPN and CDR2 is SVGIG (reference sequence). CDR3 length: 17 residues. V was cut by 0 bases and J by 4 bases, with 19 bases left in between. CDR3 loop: CAWSVYSLRGDNQPQHF. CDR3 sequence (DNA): TGTGCCTGGAGTGTGTACTCCCTAAGGGGGGATAATCAGCCCCAGCATTTT.

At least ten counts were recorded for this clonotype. CDR3 sequence (DNA): TGCAGTGCGGACGACAGGGGATCGAACACCGGGGAGCTGTTTTTT. It yields the protein CSADDRGSNTGELFF. The chain is built from TRBV20-1 and TRBJ2-2; 8 bases are shared with TRBD1. After removal of 6 bases from V and 0 bases from J, the junction contained 6 bases not matched to a gene. Germline CDR1 is DFQATT and CDR2 is SNEGSKA (reference sequence). The CDR3 loop spans 15 amino acids.

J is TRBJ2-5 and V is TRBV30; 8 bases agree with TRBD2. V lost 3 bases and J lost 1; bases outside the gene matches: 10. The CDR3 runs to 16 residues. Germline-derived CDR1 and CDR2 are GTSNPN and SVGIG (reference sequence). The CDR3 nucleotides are TGTGCCTGGAGACCTAAACAAGCGGGAGCCCAAGAGACCCAGTACTTC. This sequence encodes CAWRPKQAGAQETQYF.

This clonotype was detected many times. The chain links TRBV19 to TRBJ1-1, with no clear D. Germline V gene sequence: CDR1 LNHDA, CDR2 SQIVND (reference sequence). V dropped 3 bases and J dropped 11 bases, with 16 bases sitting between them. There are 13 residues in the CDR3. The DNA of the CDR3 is TGTGCCAGTAGTATTCCTACTGTAACGCACGCTTTCTTT. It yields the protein CASSIPTVTHAFF.

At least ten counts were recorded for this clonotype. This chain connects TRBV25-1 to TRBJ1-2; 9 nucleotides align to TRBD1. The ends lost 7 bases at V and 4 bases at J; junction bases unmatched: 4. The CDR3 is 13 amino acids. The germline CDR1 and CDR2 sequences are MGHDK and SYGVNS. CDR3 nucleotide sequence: TGTGCCAGCACTTTGACAGGGGGCTATGGCTACACCTTC. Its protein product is CASTLTGGYGYTF.

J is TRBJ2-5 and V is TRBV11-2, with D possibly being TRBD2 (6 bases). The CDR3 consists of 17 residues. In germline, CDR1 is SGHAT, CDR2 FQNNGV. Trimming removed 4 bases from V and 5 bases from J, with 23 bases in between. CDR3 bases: TGTGCCAGCAGCTCCGGGGTACTAGCTGGGGTTCGTGAGACCCAGTACTTC. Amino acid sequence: CASSSGVLAGVRETQYF.

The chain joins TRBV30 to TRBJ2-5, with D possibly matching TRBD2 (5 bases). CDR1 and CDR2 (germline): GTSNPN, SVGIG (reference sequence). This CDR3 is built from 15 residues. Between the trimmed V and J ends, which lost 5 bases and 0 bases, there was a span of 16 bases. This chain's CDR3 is CAWAGESSDQETQYF. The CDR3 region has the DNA TGTGCCTGGGCCGGGGAGAGTAGCGACCAAGAGACCCAGTACTTC.

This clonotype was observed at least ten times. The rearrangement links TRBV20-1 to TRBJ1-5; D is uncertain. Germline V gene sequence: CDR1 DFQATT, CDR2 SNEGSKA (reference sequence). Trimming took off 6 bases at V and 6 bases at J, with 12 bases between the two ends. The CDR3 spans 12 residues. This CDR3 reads CSARRSGQPQHF. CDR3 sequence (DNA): TGCAGTGCCCGCCGTAGTGGTCAGCCCCAGCATTTT.